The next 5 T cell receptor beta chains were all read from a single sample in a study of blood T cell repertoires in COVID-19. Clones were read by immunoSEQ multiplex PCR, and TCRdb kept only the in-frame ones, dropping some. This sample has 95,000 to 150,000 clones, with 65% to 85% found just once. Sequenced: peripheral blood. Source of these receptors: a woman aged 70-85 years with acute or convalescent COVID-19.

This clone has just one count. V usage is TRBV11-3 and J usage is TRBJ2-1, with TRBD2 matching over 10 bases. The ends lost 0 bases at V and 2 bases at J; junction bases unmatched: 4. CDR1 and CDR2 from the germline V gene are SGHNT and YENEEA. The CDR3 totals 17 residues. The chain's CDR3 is CASSLDLAGGAYNEQFF. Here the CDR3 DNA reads TGTGCCAGCAGCTTAGACTTAGCGGGGGGCGCCTACAATGAGCAGTTCTTC. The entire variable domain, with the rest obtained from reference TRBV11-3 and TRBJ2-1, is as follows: EAGVVQSPRYKIIEKKQPVAFWCNPISGHNTLYWYLQNLGQGPELLIRYENEEAVDDSQLPKDRFSAERLKGVDSTLKIQPAELGDSAVYLCASSLDLAGGAYNEQFFGPGTRLTVL.

CDR3 amino acids: CASSVGTGYNQPQHF. CDR3 nucleotide sequence: TGTGCCAGCAGCGTAGGGACAGGTTACAATCAGCCCCAGCATTTT. The chain combines TRBV9 with TRBJ1-5; 7 positions agree with TRBD1. The V gene end was trimmed by 0 bases and the J gene end by 3 bases; junction bases not matched to a gene: 3. The CDR3 length is 15 residues. Germline lookup yields CDR1 SGDLS and CDR2 YYNGEE.

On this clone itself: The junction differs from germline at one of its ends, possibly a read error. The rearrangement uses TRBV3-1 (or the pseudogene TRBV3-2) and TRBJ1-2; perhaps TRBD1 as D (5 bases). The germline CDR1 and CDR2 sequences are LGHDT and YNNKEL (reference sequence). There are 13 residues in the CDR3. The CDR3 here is CASSQGGEQLQQF. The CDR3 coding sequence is TGTGCCAGCAGCCAAGGGGGGGAGCAATTACAACAATTC.

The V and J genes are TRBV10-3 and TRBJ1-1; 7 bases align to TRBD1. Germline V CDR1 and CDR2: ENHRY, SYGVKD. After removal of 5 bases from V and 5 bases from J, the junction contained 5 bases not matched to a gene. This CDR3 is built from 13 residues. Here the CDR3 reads CAISQATGTEAFF. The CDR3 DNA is TGTGCCATCAGTCAGGCGACAGGGACTGAAGCTTTCTTT.

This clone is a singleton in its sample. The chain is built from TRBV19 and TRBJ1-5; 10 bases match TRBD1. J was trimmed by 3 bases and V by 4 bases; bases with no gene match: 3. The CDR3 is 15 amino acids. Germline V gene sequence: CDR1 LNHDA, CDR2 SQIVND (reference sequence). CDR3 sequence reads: CASSRRQGANQPQHF. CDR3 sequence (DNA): TGTGCCAGTAGTAGGAGACAGGGGGCCAATCAGCCCCAGCATTTT.